What follows is one T cell receptor beta chain and its context. Its specificity is not known. This sample is part of a study of cytomegalovirus exposure and HLA in healthy donors. The PCR employed 60 Vbeta primers together with 13 Jbeta primers. Clones were read by immunoSEQ multiplex PCR, and TCRdb kept only the in-frame ones, dropping some. The data hold 90,000 or so clones, with around 76% observed a single time. The study, taken as a whole, reports: In an earlier analysis, in under 700 donors, most V segments appeared productive either ~87% or ~30% of the time. Follow-up analysis later connected one missense variant in DCLRE1C with trimming of TCR beta V- and J-genes.

Germline CDR1 SGHDN, CDR2 FVKESK. V lost 4 bases and J 2 bases, leaving 13 bases between the germline ends. The CDR3 is 15 residues long. The receptor's source is a man younger than 45 in good health and CMV-seropositive. The sample was PBMCs. The chain employs TRBV14 and TRBJ2-3, with D possibly matching TRBD2 (6 bases). The CDR3 DNA reads as TGTGCCAGCAGCCGGTACGGGACTTCCACAGATACGCAGTATTTT. It is translated as CASSRYGTSTDTQYF.